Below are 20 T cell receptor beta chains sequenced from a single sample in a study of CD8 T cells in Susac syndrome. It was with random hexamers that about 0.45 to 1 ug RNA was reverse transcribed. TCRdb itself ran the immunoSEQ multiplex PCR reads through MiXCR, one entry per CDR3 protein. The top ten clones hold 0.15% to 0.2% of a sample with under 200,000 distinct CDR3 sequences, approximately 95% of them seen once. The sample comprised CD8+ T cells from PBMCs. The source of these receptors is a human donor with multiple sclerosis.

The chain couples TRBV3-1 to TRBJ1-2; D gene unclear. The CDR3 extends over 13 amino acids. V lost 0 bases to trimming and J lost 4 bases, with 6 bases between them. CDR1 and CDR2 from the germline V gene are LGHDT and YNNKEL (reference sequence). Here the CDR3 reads CASSQERTYGYTF. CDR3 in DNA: TGTGCCAGCAGCCAAGAACGAACCTATGGCTACACCTTC.

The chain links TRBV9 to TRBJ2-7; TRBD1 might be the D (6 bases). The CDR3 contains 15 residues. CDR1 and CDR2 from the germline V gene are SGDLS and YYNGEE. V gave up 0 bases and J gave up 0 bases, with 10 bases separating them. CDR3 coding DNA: TGTGCCAGCAGCGTAGGAGGGGGTCGCTCCTACGAGCAGTACTTC. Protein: CASSVGGGRSYEQYF.

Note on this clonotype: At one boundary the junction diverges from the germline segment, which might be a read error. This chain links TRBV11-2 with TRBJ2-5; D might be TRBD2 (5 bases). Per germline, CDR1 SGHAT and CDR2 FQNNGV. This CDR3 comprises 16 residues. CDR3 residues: CAGSLVDGKTGETQYF. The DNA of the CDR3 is TGTGCCGGCAGCTTAGTGGACGGTAAAACGGGGGAGACCCAGTACTTC. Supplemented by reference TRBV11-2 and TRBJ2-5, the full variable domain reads EAGVAQSPRYKIIEKRQSVAFWCNPISGHATLYWYQQILGQGPKLLIQFQNNGVVDDSQLPKDRFSAERLKGVDSTLKIQPAKLEDSAVYLCAGSLVDGKTGETQYFGPGTRLLVL.

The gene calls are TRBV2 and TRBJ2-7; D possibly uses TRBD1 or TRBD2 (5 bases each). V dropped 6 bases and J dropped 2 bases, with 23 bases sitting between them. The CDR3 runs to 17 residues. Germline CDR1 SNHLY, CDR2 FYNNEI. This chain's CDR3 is CASSVSSQRGPPYEQYF. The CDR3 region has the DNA TGTGCCAGCAGCGTATCATCCCAACGGGGCCCACCCTACGAGCAGTACTTC.

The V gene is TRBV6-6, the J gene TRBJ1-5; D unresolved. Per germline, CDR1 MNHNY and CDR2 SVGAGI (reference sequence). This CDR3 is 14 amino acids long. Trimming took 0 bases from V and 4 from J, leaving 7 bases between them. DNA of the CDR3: TGTGCCAGCAGTTACTCAGCAGAGAATCAGCCCCAGCATTTT. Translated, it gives CASSYSAENQPQHF.

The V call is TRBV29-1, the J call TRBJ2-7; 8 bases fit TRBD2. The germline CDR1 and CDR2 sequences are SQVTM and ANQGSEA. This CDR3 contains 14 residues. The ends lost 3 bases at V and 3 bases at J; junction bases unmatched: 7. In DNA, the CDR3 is TGCAGCGTTGATATAGCGGGATCCTACTACGAGCAGTACTTC. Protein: CSVDIAGSYYEQYF.

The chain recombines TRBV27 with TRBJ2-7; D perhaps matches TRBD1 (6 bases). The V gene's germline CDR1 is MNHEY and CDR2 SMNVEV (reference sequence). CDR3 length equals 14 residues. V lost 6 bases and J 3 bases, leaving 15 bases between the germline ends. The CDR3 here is CASSRGQTYYEQYF. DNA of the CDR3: TGTGCCAGCAGCCGCGGACAGACCTACTACGAGCAGTACTTC.

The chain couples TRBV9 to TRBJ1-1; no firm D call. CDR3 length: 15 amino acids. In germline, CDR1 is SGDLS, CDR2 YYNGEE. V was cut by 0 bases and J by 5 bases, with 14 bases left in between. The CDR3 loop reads CASSVGGPPGTEAFF. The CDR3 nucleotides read TGTGCCAGCAGCGTAGGAGGGCCACCGGGGACTGAAGCTTTCTTT. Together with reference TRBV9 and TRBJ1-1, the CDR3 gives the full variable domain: DSGVTQTPKHLITATGQRVTLRCSPRSGDLSVYWYQQSLDQGLQFLIQYYNGEERAKGNILERFSAQQFPDLHSELNLSSLELGDSALYFCASSVGGPPGTEAFFGQGTRLTVV.

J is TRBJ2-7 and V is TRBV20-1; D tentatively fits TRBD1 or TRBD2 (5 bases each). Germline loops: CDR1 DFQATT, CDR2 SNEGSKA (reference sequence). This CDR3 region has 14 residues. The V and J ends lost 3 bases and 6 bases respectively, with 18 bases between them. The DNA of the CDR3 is TGCAGTGCTAGGGCGTTGGGACCCCCGAGCGAGCAGTACTTC. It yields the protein CSARALGPPSEQYF.

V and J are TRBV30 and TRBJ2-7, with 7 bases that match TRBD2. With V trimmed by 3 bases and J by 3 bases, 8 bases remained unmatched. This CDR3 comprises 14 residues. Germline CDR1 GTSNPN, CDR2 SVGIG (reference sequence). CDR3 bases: TGTGCCTGGAGCTTAAGCGGGGTGATCTACGAGCAGTACTTC. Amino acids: CAWSLSGVIYEQYF.

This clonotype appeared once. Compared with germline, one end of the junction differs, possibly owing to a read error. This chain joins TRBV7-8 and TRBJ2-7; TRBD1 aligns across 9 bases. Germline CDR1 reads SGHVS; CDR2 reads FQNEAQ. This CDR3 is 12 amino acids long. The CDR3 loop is CASSPPGTGLNF. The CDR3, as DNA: TGTGCCAGCAGCCCCCCCGGGACAGGGCTTAACTTC.

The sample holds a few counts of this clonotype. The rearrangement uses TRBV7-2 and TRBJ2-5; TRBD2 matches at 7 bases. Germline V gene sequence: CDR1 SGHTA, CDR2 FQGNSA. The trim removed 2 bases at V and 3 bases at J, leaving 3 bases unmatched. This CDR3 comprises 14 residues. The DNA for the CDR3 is TGTGCCAGCAGCTTAACGGGGGGTAAAGAGACCCAGTACTTC. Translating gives CASSLTGGKETQYF.

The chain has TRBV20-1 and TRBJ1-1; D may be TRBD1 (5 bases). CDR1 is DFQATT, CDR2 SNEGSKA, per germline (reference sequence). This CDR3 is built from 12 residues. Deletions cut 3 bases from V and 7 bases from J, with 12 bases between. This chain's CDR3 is CSASIRQLEAFF. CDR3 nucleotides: TGCAGTGCTAGTATTCGACAGCTTGAAGCTTTCTTT.

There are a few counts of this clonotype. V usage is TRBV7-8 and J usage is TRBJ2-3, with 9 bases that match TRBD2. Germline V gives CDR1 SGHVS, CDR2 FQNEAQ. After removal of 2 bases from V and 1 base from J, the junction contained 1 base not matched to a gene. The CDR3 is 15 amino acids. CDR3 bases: TGTGCCAGCAGCTTAATAGCGGGGGGCACAGATACGCAGTATTTT. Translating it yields CASSLIAGGTDTQYF.

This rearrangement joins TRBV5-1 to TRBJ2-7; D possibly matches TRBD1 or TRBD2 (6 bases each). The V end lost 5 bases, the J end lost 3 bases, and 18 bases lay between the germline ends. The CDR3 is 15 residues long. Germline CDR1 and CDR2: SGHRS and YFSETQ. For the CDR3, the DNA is TGCGCCAGCAGTCCCAGTTGGGGGGCAAGCTACGAGCAGTACTTC. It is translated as CASSPSWGASYEQYF.

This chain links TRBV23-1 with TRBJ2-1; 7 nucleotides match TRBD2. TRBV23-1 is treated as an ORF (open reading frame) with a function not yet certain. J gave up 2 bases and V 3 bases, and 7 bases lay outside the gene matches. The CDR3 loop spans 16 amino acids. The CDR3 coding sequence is TGCGCCAGCAGTCAGAAGCGGGGATCCCCCTACAATGAGCAGTTCTTC. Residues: CASSQKRGSPYNEQFF.

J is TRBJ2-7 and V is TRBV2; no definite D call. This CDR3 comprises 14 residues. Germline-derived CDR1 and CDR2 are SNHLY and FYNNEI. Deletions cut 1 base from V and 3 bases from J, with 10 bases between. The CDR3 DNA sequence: TGTGCCAGCAGTGAAGTGGACGTTAGCTACGAGCAGTACTTC. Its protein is CASSEVDVSYEQYF.

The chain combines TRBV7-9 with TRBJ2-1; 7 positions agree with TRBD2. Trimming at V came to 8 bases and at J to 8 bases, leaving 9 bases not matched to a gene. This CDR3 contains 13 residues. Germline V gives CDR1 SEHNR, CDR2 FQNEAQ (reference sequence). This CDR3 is CASRTSDRYEQFF. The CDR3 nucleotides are TGTGCCAGCCGTACTAGCGATCGATATGAGCAGTTCTTC.

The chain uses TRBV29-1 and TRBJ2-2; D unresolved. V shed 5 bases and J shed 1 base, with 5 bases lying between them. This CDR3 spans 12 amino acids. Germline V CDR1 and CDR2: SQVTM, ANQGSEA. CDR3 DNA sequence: TGCAGCGTTTGGGTGAACACCGGGGAGCTGTTTTTT. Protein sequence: CSVWVNTGELFF.

The CDR3 coding sequence is TGTGCCAGCAGTCCCCCTATATACACCGGGGAGCTGTTTTTT. Its protein is CASSPPIYTGELFF. This chain uses TRBV12-3 or TRBV12-4 with TRBJ2-2; D gene ambiguous. Trimming pared 5 bases from V and 3 bases from J, leaving 10 bases between. The CDR3 totals 14 residues.